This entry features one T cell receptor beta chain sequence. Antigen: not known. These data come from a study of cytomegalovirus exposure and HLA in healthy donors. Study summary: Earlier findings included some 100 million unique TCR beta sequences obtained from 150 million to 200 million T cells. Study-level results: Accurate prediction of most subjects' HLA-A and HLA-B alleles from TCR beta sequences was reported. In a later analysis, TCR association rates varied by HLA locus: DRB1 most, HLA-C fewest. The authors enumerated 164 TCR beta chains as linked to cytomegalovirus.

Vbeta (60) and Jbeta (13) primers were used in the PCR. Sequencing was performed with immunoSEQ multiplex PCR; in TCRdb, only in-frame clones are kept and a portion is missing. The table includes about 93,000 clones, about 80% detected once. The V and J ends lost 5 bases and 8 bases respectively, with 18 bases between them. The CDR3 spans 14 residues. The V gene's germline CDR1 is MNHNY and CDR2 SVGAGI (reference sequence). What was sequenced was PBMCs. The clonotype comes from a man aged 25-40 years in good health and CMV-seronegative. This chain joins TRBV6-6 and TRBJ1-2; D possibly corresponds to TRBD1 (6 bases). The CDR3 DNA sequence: TGTGCCAGCAGTAGAACAGGGATTTCGGAAGGCTACACCTTC. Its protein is CASSRTGISEGYTF.